Following are 10 T cell receptor beta chains from one sample sequenced in a study of blood T cell repertoires in COVID-19. Using immunoSEQ multiplex PCR, the repertoire was profiled, and TCRdb retains in-frame clones only, with some absent. There are 200,000 to 250,000 clones in the sample; around nine tenths occur only once, and under 2% lies in the top ten. The sample was peripheral blood. These receptors came from a woman aged 60-75 years who had recovered from COVID-19.

The V gene is TRBV2, the J gene TRBJ1-1; D ambiguous. The V and J ends lost 6 bases and 3 bases respectively, with 14 bases between them. The germline gives CDR1 SNHLY, CDR2 FYNNEI. The CDR3 covers 14 residues. Here the CDR3 reads CASSFRSGYTEAFF. The CDR3 bases are TGTGCCAGCAGCTTCAGGTCAGGTTACACTGAAGCTTTCTTT.

The V call is TRBV10-3, the J call TRBJ2-1, with D possibly TRBD1 on 5 matching bases. Germline CDR1 is ENHRY and CDR2 is SYGVKD. V dropped 7 bases and J dropped 6 bases, with 16 bases sitting between them. CDR3 length: 14 residues. The CDR3 DNA follows: TGTGCCATCAAGCAGGGAAGGGGCCTCAATGAGCAGTTCTTC. The encoded protein is CAIKQGRGLNEQFF.

J is TRBJ2-7 and V is TRBV12-3 or TRBV12-4; 7 bases match TRBD1. The CDR3 runs 13 residues. V was pared by 8 bases and J by 2 bases, with 6 bases of the junction left unmatched. The CDR3 coding sequence is TGTGCCAGCCGCGACAGGGCGGCCTACGAGCAGTACTTC. Its protein is CASRDRAAYEQYF.

The chain combines TRBV11-1 with TRBJ2-2; 11 nucleotides match TRBD1. The junction had 7 bases not matched to a gene; V was cut back by 6 bases and J by 7 bases. There are 15 residues in the CDR3. Germline CDR1 and CDR2: SGHAT and FQDESV (reference sequence). CDR3 protein: CASRPGTGGGGELFF. The CDR3 DNA is TGTGCCAGCAGACCAGGGACAGGGGGAGGCGGGGAGCTGTTTTTT. Full variable domain (missing parts from reference TRBV11-1 and TRBJ2-2): EAEVAQSPRYKITEKSQAVAFWCDPISGHATLYWYRQILGQGPELLVQFQDESVVDDSQLPKDRFSAERLKGVDSTLKIQPAELGDSAMYLCASRPGTGGGGELFFGEGSRLTVL.

This clone was observed a single time. This sequence joins TRBV6-5 and TRBJ1-5, with 9 nucleotides matching TRBD1. J gave up 4 bases and V 6 bases, and 7 bases lay outside the gene matches. The CDR3 sequence is 15 residues long. In germline, CDR1 is MNHEY, CDR2 SVGAGI. CDR3 amino acids: CASSVTGGENQPQHF. In DNA form, the CDR3 reads TGTGCCAGCAGCGTCACAGGGGGCGAAAATCAGCCCCAGCATTTT.

CDR3 coding DNA: TGTGCCAGCACCGGGATCCATCTTCATCAGCCCCAGCATTTT. Translation: CASTGIHLHQPQHF. The chain joins TRBV6-5 to TRBJ1-5; D gene unclear. The CDR3 contains 14 residues. V was cut by 7 bases and J by 5 bases, with 15 bases left in between. Germline CDR1 reads MNHEY; CDR2 reads SVGAGI.

This clone was counted once. At one end the junction does not follow the germline gene, possibly because of a read error. V usage is TRBV7-7 and J usage is TRBJ2-5; no definite D call. Germline V CDR1 and CDR2: SSHAT, FNYEAQ (reference sequence). This CDR3 is 14 amino acids long. DNA for the CDR3: TGTGCTAGCAGCTTAGAAGGCGGTTGGGAGACCCAGTACTTC. Residues: CASSLEGGWETQYF.

This chain links TRBV9 with TRBJ2-1; the match to TRBD2 covers 11 bases. J was trimmed by 10 bases and V by 3 bases; bases with no gene match: 12. Per the germline V gene, CDR1 is SGDLS and CDR2 is YYNGEE. This CDR3 is built from 16 residues. This chain's CDR3 is CASSALGSGGAGEQFF. As DNA, the CDR3 is TGTGCCAGCAGCGCCCTCGGTAGCGGGGGGGCAGGAGAGCAGTTCTTC.

The V call is TRBV3-1 (or the pseudogene TRBV3-2), the J call TRBJ1-5; D gene ambiguous. The V gene lost 2 bases and the J gene lost 5 bases, with 10 bases spanning the gap. Germline V gene lookup returns CDR1 LGHDT and CDR2 YNNKEL (reference sequence). This CDR3 has 14 residues. The CDR3 nucleotides are TGTGCCAGCAGCCAACAGGTGTACGATCAGCCCCAGCATTTT. Its translation: CASSQQVYDQPQHF.

A note on this clone: Other DNA sequences within the sample encode an identical CDR3. The chain recombines TRBV18 with TRBJ2-5; maybe TRBD2 (6 bases). Trimming removed 4 bases at V and 4 bases at J, with 10 bases between. CDR1 is KGHSH, CDR2 LQKENI, per germline. CDR3 size: 13 residues. The CDR3 protein is CASSLEGRETQYF. The CDR3 bases are TGTGCCAGCTCACTGGAGGGAAGAGAGACCCAGTACTTC.